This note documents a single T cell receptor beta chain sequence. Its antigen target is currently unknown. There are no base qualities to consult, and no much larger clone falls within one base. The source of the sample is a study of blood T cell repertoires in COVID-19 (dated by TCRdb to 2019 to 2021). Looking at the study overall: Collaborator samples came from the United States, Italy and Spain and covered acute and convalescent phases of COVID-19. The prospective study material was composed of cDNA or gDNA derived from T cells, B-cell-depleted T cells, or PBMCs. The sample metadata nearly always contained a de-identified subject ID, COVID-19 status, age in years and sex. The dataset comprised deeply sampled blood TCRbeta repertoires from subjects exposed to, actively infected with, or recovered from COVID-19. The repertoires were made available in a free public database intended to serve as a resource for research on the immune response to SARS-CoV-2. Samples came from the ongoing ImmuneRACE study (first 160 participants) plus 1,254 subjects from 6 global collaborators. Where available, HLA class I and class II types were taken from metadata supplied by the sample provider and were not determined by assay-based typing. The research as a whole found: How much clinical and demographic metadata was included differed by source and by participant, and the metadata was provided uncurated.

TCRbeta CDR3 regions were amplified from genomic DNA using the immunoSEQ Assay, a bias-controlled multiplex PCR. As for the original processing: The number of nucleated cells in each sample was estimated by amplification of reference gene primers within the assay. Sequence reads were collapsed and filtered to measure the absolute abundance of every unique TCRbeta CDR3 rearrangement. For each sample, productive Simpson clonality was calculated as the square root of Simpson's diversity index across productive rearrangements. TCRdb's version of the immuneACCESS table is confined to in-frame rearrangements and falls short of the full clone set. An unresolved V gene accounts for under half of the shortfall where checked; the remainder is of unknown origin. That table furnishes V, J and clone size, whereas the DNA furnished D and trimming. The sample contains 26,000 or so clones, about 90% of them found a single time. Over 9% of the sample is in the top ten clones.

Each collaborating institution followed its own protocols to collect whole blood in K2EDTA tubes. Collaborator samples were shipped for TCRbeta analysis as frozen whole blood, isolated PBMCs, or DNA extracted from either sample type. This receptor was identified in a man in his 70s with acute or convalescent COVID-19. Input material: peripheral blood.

CDR3 reads: CASSPGGGLQETQYF. The sequenced DNA: TGTGCCAGCAGCCCCGGTGGGGGACTCCAAGAGACCCAGTACTTC. The sequence is built from TRBV7-9 and TRBJ2-5; matching of 6 bases hints at TRBD2 as the D gene. CDR1 and CDR2 are drawn from the germline V gene (reference sequence): SEHNR, FQNEAQ. From cysteine to phenylalanine, the CDR3 is 15 amino acids long. Just the 45-base CDR3 DNA is kept, in frame starting at base 1. V and J are truncated by 5 bases and 1 base respectively, leaving an intervening sequence of 14 bases.